This TCR beta chain came from a study of blood T cell repertoires in COVID-19. About the study: Whether acute or convalescent, the COVID-19 samples came from the United States, Italy and Spain. The cDNA or gDNA used as material had been derived from T cells, B-cell-depleted T cells, or PBMCs.

V lost 0 bases and J lost 2, with 11 bases in between. The CDR3 covers 14 residues. In germline, CDR1 is GTSNPN, CDR2 SVGIG (reference sequence). The authors' processing: Estimation of nucleated cell counts was performed using reference gene primer amplification. Measured with immunoSEQ multiplex PCR; TCRdb has only the in-frame clones, and not every one. D and trimming come from the DNA, and the V and J calls and clone size come from that table. The sample shows more than 55,000 clones, roughly 89% of them seen only once. Material: peripheral blood. This sequence joins TRBV30 and TRBJ2-7; the D gene is possibly TRBD2 (5 bases). This TCR derives from an elderly woman with acute or convalescent COVID-19. The CDR3: CAWSVRGFTYEQYF. CDR3 sequence (DNA): TGTGCCTGGAGTGTGAGAGGGTTTACCTACGAGCAGTACTTC.